This passage covers 26 T cell receptor beta chains from one sample sequenced in a study of T-cell reconstitution after alpha-beta-depleted transplantation in children. A TCRbeta library incorporating unique molecular identifiers was prepared. MiXCR was run by TCRdb on the PCR reads, yielding one entry per CDR3 protein. The sample includes 450,000 to 700,000 distinct CDR3 sequences, more than 20% of them seen just once. The source was PBMCs, collected before TCRalphabeta/CD19-depleted stem cell transplant. The receptor source for this set is a boy younger than two with Wiskott-Aldrich syndrome, due to receive a stem cell transplant.

The rearrangement links TRBV7-8 to TRBJ2-7; 10 bases map to TRBD2. The CDR3 loop spans 15 amino acids. In germline, CDR1 is SGHVS, CDR2 FQNEAQ. V lost 6 bases, J lost 6 bases, and 11 bases stayed unmatched. CDR3 nucleotides: TGTGCCAGCAGTACCAAGCCCCTAGCGGGAGCCGAGCAGTACTTC. Protein: CASSTKPLAGAEQYF.

The chain couples TRBV7-9 to TRBJ2-3, with TRBD2 matching over 8 bases. Trimming removed 1 base from V and 2 bases from J; junction bases left unmatched: 5. The CDR3 runs to 16 residues. From germline, CDR1 is SEHNR and CDR2 FQNEAQ (reference sequence). The CDR3 spells CASSLGASGFTDTQYF. The CDR3 bases are TGTGCCAGCAGCTTAGGGGCTAGCGGGTTCACAGATACGCAGTATTTT.

The chain carries TRBV4-1 and TRBJ1-4; 10 nucleotides agree with TRBD1. The CDR3 length is 16 residues. Germline assignment: CDR1 MGHRA and CDR2 YSYEKL. After removal of 1 base from V and 14 bases from J, the junction contained 13 bases not matched to a gene. For the CDR3, the DNA is TGCGCCAGCAGCCAAGGAACTGACAGGGGGCTTGAAGGTCTGTTTTTT. Protein sequence: CASSQGTDRGLEGLFF.

V gene TRBV7-8 combines with J gene TRBJ2-1; 10 nucleotides match TRBD2. The V and J ends lost 2 bases and 2 bases, in that order; junction bases with no gene match: 9. This CDR3 contains 18 residues. Germline V gene sequence: CDR1 SGHVS, CDR2 FQNEAQ. The CDR3 DNA follows: TGTGCCAGCAGCTTAATCCCTAGCGGGAGCCTAACCTACAATGAGCAGTTCTTC. Residues: CASSLIPSGSLTYNEQFF.

The V and J genes are TRBV6-5 and TRBJ2-3; 11 nucleotides agree with TRBD2. CDR1 MNHEY and CDR2 SVGAGI come from the germline V gene. V gave up 1 base and J gave up 7 bases; unmatched junction bases: 4. The CDR3 extends over 15 amino acids. The CDR3 DNA follows: TGTGCCAGCAGTTACTTAGCGGGAGGGCCTTATACGCAGTATTTT. Residues: CASSYLAGGPYTQYF.

The genes are TRBV20-1 and TRBJ2-5; TRBD2 might be the D (7 bases). CDR1 and CDR2 from the germline V gene are DFQATT and SNEGSKA (reference sequence). The CDR3 runs to 15 residues. The V end lost 0 bases, the J end lost 5 bases, and 16 bases lay between the germline ends. In DNA form, the CDR3 reads TGCAGTGCTAGAGATTGGGCTAGCGGACAGGAGACCCAGTACTTC. As protein: CSARDWASGQETQYF.

This clonotype was seen a single time. The CDR3 here is CASSFEGVDYGYTF. The DNA for the CDR3 is TGTGCCAGCAGCTTTGAGGGAGTGGACTATGGCTACACCTTC. V and J are TRBV5-5 and TRBJ1-2; no definite D call. Trimming left V 2 bases short and J 3 bases short, with 11 bases between. The CDR3 extends over 14 amino acids. CDR1 SGHKS and CDR2 YYEKEE come from the germline V gene (reference sequence).

The chain employs TRBV2 and TRBJ2-3; D not resolved. CDR1 is SNHLY and CDR2 is FYNNEI in the germline V gene. V shed 0 bases and J shed 6 bases, with 10 bases lying between them. This CDR3 comprises 14 residues. The CDR3, as DNA: TGTGCCAGCAGTGAAGCGGGAAGGGCGGATACGCAGTATTTT. Its protein is CASSEAGRADTQYF.

The gene calls are TRBV10-2 and TRBJ1-6; TRBD1 agrees at 12 bases. CDR1 is WSHSY, CDR2 SAAADI, per germline. This CDR3 has 17 amino acids. The J segment lost 0 bases and the V segment lost 7 bases, leaving 4 bases of the junction unmatched. The CDR3 sequence is CASTGTGGSSYNSPLHF. CDR3 bases: TGCGCCAGCACCGGGACAGGGGGCAGCTCCTATAATTCACCCCTCCACTTT.

The chain links TRBV5-1 to TRBJ2-1; 11 bases are shared with TRBD1. The CDR3 loop spans 14 amino acids. Germline assignment: CDR1 SGHRS and CDR2 YFSETQ. Losses at the gene ends were 5 bases for V and 6 bases for J; bases not matched to a gene: 4. The CDR3 reads CASRGTGGSNEQFF. CDR3 nucleotide sequence: TGCGCCAGCAGAGGGACAGGGGGGAGCAATGAGCAGTTCTTC.

The genes are TRBV5-1 and TRBJ2-1, with 11 bases matching TRBD2. This CDR3 is 18 amino acids long. Looked up from germline, CDR1 is SGHRS and CDR2 is YFSETQ. The junction had 9 bases not matched to a gene; V was cut back by 0 bases and J by 4 bases. The CDR3 region is CASSLAPTTSGDYNEQFF. The CDR3 DNA is TGCGCCAGCAGCTTGGCCCCTACGACTAGCGGGGATTACAATGAGCAGTTCTTC. Supplemented by reference TRBV5-1 and TRBJ2-1, the full variable domain reads KAGVTQTPRYLIKTRGQQVTLSCSPISGHRSVSWYQQTPGQGLQFLFEYFSETQRNKGNFPGRFSGRQFSNSRSEMNVSTLELGDSALYLCASSLAPTTSGDYNEQFFGPGTRLTVL.

In its sample, this clonotype was seen a few times. V gene TRBV5-5 combines with J gene TRBJ2-7; D gene uncertain. This CDR3 is 16 amino acids long. Looked up from germline, CDR1 is SGHKS and CDR2 is YYEKEE (reference sequence). Trimming removed 0 bases at V and 1 base at J, with 14 bases between. DNA for the CDR3: TGTGCCAGCAGCTTGGAGCCTGGCCTACTATCCTACGAGCAGTACTTC. Protein product: CASSLEPGLLSYEQYF.

The chain joins TRBV29-1 to TRBJ1-1; 7 nucleotides match TRBD1. Per germline, CDR1 SQVTM and CDR2 ANQGSEA. V lost 7 bases to trimming and J lost 7 bases; unmatched junction nucleotides: 9. This CDR3 spans 12 amino acids. Written as DNA, the CDR3 is TGCAGCGGAGTGGGACAGCTTAGTGAAGCTTTCTTT. Its protein is CSGVGQLSEAFF. The full variable domain, completed using reference TRBV29-1 and TRBJ1-1, is SAVISQKPSRDICQRGTSLTIQCQVDSQVTMMFWYRQQPGQSLTLIATANQGSEATYESGFVIDKFPISRPNLTFSTLTVSNMSPEDSSIYLCSGVGQLSEAFFGQGTRLTVV.

The rearrangement joins TRBV20-1 to TRBJ2-1, with a tentative D call TRBD1 (5 bases). The V end lost 1 base, the J end lost 0 bases, and 16 bases lay between the germline ends. Germline V CDR1 and CDR2: DFQATT, SNEGSKA (reference sequence). CDR3 length: 17 residues. In nucleotides, the CDR3 is TGCAGTGCTAGAGCAGGGCGGAGAGGAAGCTCCTACAATGAGCAGTTCTTC. It yields the protein CSARAGRRGSSYNEQFF.

The rearrangement joins TRBV10-3 to TRBJ1-1, with D unresolved. V lost 11 bases and J 3 bases, leaving 13 bases between the germline ends. The CDR3 sequence is 12 residues long. Germline V CDR1 and CDR2: ENHRY, SYGVKD. The CDR3 DNA is TGTGCCGCACGAAGGTCGGACACTGAAGCTTTCTTT. It is translated as CAARRSDTEAFF.

This clonotype has only a few counts. The chain recombines TRBV7-2 with TRBJ1-1; TRBD1 aligns across 9 bases. CDR3 length: 16 residues. With V trimmed by 2 bases and J by 4 bases, 8 bases remained unmatched. Germline CDR1 and CDR2: SGHTA and FQGNSA. The CDR3 spells CASSLPPQTGGTEAFF. The CDR3 DNA reads TGTGCCAGCAGCTTACCACCCCAGACAGGGGGCACTGAAGCTTTCTTT.

This clonotype was found a few times. The V gene is TRBV12-3 or TRBV12-4, the J gene TRBJ2-1, with D possibly matching TRBD1 (6 bases). V gave up 3 bases and J gave up 2 bases, with 11 bases separating them. CDR3 length: 15 amino acids. CDR3 DNA sequence: TGTGCCAGCAGTTTTCTCCAGGGGCCCTACAATGAGCAGTTCTTC. Its protein product is CASSFLQGPYNEQFF.

This chain links TRBV7-3 with TRBJ2-2, with a weak D call TRBD1 (6 bases). Germline CDR1 SGHTA, CDR2 FQGTGA. Trimming took off 1 base at V and 0 bases at J, with 15 bases between the two ends. This CDR3 region has 18 residues. In nucleotides, the CDR3 is TGTGCCAGCAGCTTAAGCCCTTTTACAGGGACGAACACCGGGGAGCTGTTTTTT. Its translation is CASSLSPFTGTNTGELFF.

This chain connects TRBV5-1 to TRBJ1-1; D is uncertain. Trimming shortened V by 3 bases and J by 4 bases, and 16 bases separated the two germline ends. This CDR3 region has 15 residues. CDR1 is SGHRS, CDR2 YFSETQ, per germline. For the CDR3, the DNA is TGCGCCAGCAGCTCGACTGGAGGGAAGGGCACTGAAGCTTTCTTT. Translation gives CASSSTGGKGTEAFF.

This clonotype came up a few times. The V call is TRBV7-8, the J call TRBJ1-6, with D unclear. Trimming stripped 2 bases from V and 11 bases from J, with 13 bases between. The CDR3 covers 14 residues. The V gene's germline CDR1 is SGHVS and CDR2 FQNEAQ. The CDR3 spells CASSLTAGWTPLHF. For the CDR3, the DNA is TGTGCCAGCAGCTTAACGGCAGGATGGACACCCCTCCACTTT.

This clonotype turned up a few times. This sequence joins TRBV5-1 and TRBJ2-7; 7 bases line up with TRBD1. The germline CDR1 and CDR2 sequences are SGHRS and YFSETQ. J lost 1 base, V lost 0 bases, and 4 bases had no gene match. This CDR3 is built from 15 residues. The chain's CDR3 is CASSLVGTDSYEQYF. The CDR3 DNA reads as TGCGCCAGCAGCTTGGTGGGGACAGATTCCTACGAGCAGTACTTC. The full variable domain, with the rest looked up from reference TRBV5-1 and TRBJ2-7, is KAGVTQTPRYLIKTRGQQVTLSCSPISGHRSVSWYQQTPGQGLQFLFEYFSETQRNKGNFPGRFSGRQFSNSRSEMNVSTLELGDSALYLCASSLVGTDSYEQYFGPGTRLTVT.

The chain recombines TRBV5-1 with TRBJ2-7, with D perhaps assigned TRBD1 or TRBD2 (5 bases each). Germline CDR1 SGHRS, CDR2 YFSETQ. This CDR3 is 13 amino acids long. V dropped 3 bases and J dropped 9 bases, with 16 bases sitting between them. The CDR3 DNA follows: TGCGCCAGCAGCTGGGGGACGGACCAAACGCAGTACTTC. The encoded protein is CASSWGTDQTQYF.

CDR3 protein: CASSLIPSSNQYEQYF. The CDR3 coding sequence is TGTGCCAGCAGCTTAATTCCTAGCAGTAACCAATACGAGCAGTACTTC. This chain uses TRBV7-9 with TRBJ2-7; a weak D match, TRBD2 (5 bases). V was clipped by 2 bases and J by 4 bases, with 18 bases between them. Germline assignment: CDR1 SEHNR and CDR2 FQNEAQ (reference sequence). This CDR3 region has 16 residues.

This clonotype has only a few counts. This chain uses TRBV28 with TRBJ1-4, with 7 nucleotides matching TRBD1. With 6 bases clipped from V and 7 bases from J, the junction kept 2 bases outside the gene matches. The germline gives CDR1 MDHEN, CDR2 SYDVKM. The CDR3 has 12 amino acids. The CDR3, as DNA: TGTGCCAGCAGCCAGGGGGGTGAAAAACTGTTTTTT. Its protein is CASSQGGEKLFF.

The genes are TRBV20-1 and TRBJ2-5; TRBD2 matches at 8 bases. V lost 3 bases and J lost 5; bases outside the gene matches: 14. The CDR3 extends over 16 amino acids. Per the germline V gene, CDR1 is DFQATT and CDR2 is SNEGSKA (reference sequence). The CDR3 DNA is TGCAGTGCTAGTGGAATTAGCGGGGTGCTCGGGGAGACCCAGTACTTC. Translated: CSASGISGVLGETQYF.

The rearrangement joins TRBV12-3 or TRBV12-4 to TRBJ2-7; D is undetermined. The CDR3 is 14 residues long. V lost 4 bases and J lost 3, with 13 bases in between. CDR3 loop: CASSSGKKSYEQYF. CDR3 sequence (DNA): TGTGCCAGCAGTTCCGGAAAAAAAAGCTACGAGCAGTACTTC.